The 21 T cell receptor beta chains in this list originate from one sample, sequenced in a study of neoadjuvant anti-PD-1 for oral cavity cancer. Sequencing was performed with immunoSEQ multiplex PCR; in TCRdb, only in-frame clones are kept and a portion is missing. Of over 80,000 clones in the sample, under 85% were seen once. The source material was PBMCs, sampled before nivolumab (anti-PD-1) treatment. These receptors all come from a person between 40 and 79 years old with oral cavity squamous cell carcinoma.

This chain links TRBV5-1 with TRBJ2-7; 10 positions match TRBD2. Germline-derived CDR1 and CDR2 are SGHRS and YFSETQ. Trimming took 1 base from V and 6 from J; bases not matched to a gene: 16. The CDR3 length is 18 residues. This chain's CDR3 is CASSLSLQREGIGGEQYF. CDR3 bases: TGCGCCAGCAGCTTGAGCCTCCAGCGGGAGGGAATAGGCGGCGAGCAGTACTTC.

The rearrangement uses TRBV6-5 and TRBJ2-1; TRBD2 matches at 10 bases. V lost 6 bases, J lost 3 bases, and 5 bases stayed unmatched. Looked up from germline, CDR1 is MNHEY and CDR2 is SVGAGI. CDR3 size: 15 residues. The CDR3 loop reads CASSKTSGNYNEQFF. The CDR3 nucleotides are TGTGCCAGCAGCAAAACTAGCGGGAACTACAATGAGCAGTTCTTC.

This clone has a single count. The gene calls are TRBV6-1 and TRBJ2-3; the match to TRBD1 covers 8 bases. Germline CDR1 MNHNS, CDR2 SASEGT. V was pared by 5 bases and J by 3 bases, with 7 bases of the junction left unmatched. The CDR3 spans 15 residues. CDR3 loop: CASSNRGIGTDTQYF. CDR3 nucleotide sequence: TGTGCCAGCAGTAACAGGGGGATTGGTACAGATACGCAGTATTTT.

This clone has just a few counts. The chain carries TRBV6-1 and TRBJ1-2; perhaps TRBD1 as D (5 bases). CDR1 and CDR2 from the germline V gene are MNHNS and SASEGT. Trimming took off 7 bases at V and 4 bases at J, with 16 bases between the two ends. This CDR3 has 14 residues. CDR3 in amino acids: CASTLRGGSYGYTF. DNA for the CDR3: TGTGCCAGCACCCTAAGGGGCGGATCCTATGGCTACACCTTC.

This chain connects TRBV19 to TRBJ2-2; D gene ambiguous. The ends were cut back, 9 bases at V and 1 base at J, with 15 bases in the middle. Germline V CDR1 and CDR2: LNHDA, SQIVND (reference sequence). The CDR3 runs to 15 residues. The CDR3 DNA is TGTGCCAGCAATAAAGAACCCGAGAACACCGGGGAGCTGTTTTTT. Translation: CASNKEPENTGELFF.

The chain uses TRBV6-5 and TRBJ1-5, with D possibly TRBD1 on 5 matching bases. Germline assignment: CDR1 MNHEY and CDR2 SVGAGI. CDR3 length: 12 amino acids. V dropped 8 bases and J dropped 7 bases, with 12 bases sitting between them. Here the CDR3 reads CASWEWGQPQHF. The CDR3 DNA reads TGTGCCAGCTGGGAGTGGGGCCAGCCCCAGCATTTT.

Concerning this clone: Germline and junction disagree at one end, which may indicate a read error. This sequence joins TRBV27 and TRBJ2-7, with 11 bases matching TRBD1. Germline CDR1 reads MNHEY; CDR2 reads SMNVEV (reference sequence). The CDR3 loop spans 15 amino acids. This chain's CDR3 is CASSISGTGGSKQYF. In nucleotides, the CDR3 is TGTGCCAGCAGTATATCCGGGACAGGGGGTAGTAAGCAGTACTTC.

V and J are TRBV6-5 and TRBJ1-5; TRBD1 is a possible D gene (5 bases). V was pared by 0 bases and J by 6 bases, with 9 bases between. The length of the CDR3 is 14 residues. Germline CDR1 and CDR2: MNHEY and SVGAGI. The CDR3 region has the DNA TGTGCCAGCAGTTACTCGGGGGATATTCAGCCCCAGCATTTT. Translating gives CASSYSGDIQPQHF.

This clone was counted between two and nine times. The chain is built from TRBV25-1 and TRBJ2-7; no clear D. Germline-derived CDR1 and CDR2 are MGHDK and SYGVNS. Trimming removed 1 base at V and 0 bases at J, with 13 bases between. CDR3 length: 16 residues. This CDR3 is CASSESVAPSSYEQYF. In DNA, the CDR3 is TGTGCCAGCAGTGAATCGGTAGCCCCCAGCTCCTACGAGCAGTACTTC.

CDR3 DNA: TGTGCCATCACTAGCGGTCCCAGCACAGATACGCAGTATTTT. This translates into CAITSGPSTDTQYF. This chain connects TRBV10-3 to TRBJ2-3; 7 positions match TRBD2. The CDR3 spans 14 residues. V dropped 7 bases and J dropped 0; count of bases not matched to a gene: 4. Germline V gives CDR1 ENHRY, CDR2 SYGVKD.

This rearrangement joins TRBV2 to TRBJ1-5; possibly TRBD1 for D (5 bases). The CDR3 sequence is 15 residues long. The V and J ends lost 7 bases and 1 base respectively, with 14 bases between them. Germline CDR1 is SNHLY and CDR2 is FYNNEI. The CDR3 protein is CASTGGGMSNQPQHF. The DNA for the CDR3 is TGTGCCAGCACGGGTGGGGGGATGAGCAATCAGCCCCAGCATTTT.

Within the sample, this clone is medium-sized. The chain combines TRBV5-5 with TRBJ2-7, with D unclear. Germline-derived CDR1 and CDR2 are SGHKS and YYEKEE (reference sequence). CDR3 length: 13 amino acids. Between the trimmed V and J ends, which lost 6 bases and 6 bases, there was a span of 16 bases. The CDR3 DNA reads TGTGCCAGCACCCCCTCCTCAAGATTCGAGCAGTACTTC. Encoded protein: CASTPSSRFEQYF.

This chain links TRBV6-5 with TRBJ2-2, with a weak D call TRBD2 (5 bases). The V end was cut by 8 bases, the J end by 2 bases, with 9 bases between. This CDR3 has 13 amino acids. Germline CDR1 and CDR2: MNHEY and SVGAGI. CDR3 amino acids: CASFGGNTGELFF. CDR3 bases: TGTGCCAGCTTCGGAGGCAACACCGGGGAGCTGTTTTTT.

J is TRBJ1-1 and V is TRBV30; D is ambiguous. This CDR3 contains 13 residues. Trimming removed 1 base from V and 0 bases from J, with 6 bases in between. Germline values: CDR1 GTSNPN, CDR2 SVGIG (reference sequence). In DNA form, the CDR3 reads TGTGCCTGGAGTGGGAACTTGAACACTGAAGCTTTCTTT. It is translated as CAWSGNLNTEAFF.

The chain employs TRBV2 and TRBJ2-7; D not resolved. The V end was cut by 4 bases, the J end by 4 bases, with 11 bases between. The CDR3 is made up of 13 amino acids. CDR1 SNHLY and CDR2 FYNNEI come from the germline V gene. The CDR3 DNA sequence: TGTGCCAGCAGTGGCGGCGGTCCTTACGAGCAGTACTTC. It encodes CASSGGGPYEQYF.

This clone was observed many times. The chain employs TRBV27 and TRBJ2-1, with D possibly TRBD1 on 6 matching bases. V was trimmed by 4 bases and J by 8 bases, leaving 15 bases between them. The CDR3 sequence is 14 residues long. CDR1 MNHEY and CDR2 SMNVEV come from the germline V gene (reference sequence). CDR3 sequence: CASSSPSRGHEQFF. The CDR3 nucleotides read TGTGCCAGCAGTTCGCCATCCAGGGGCCATGAGCAGTTCTTC.

The rearrangement joins TRBV7-8 to TRBJ2-5; 7 bases align to TRBD1. The CDR3 length is 12 residues. The J segment lost 12 bases and the V segment lost 2 bases, leaving 6 bases of the junction unmatched. Germline-derived CDR1 and CDR2 are SGHVS and FQNEAQ. CDR3 sequence (DNA): TGTGCCAGCAGCTTATCACAGGGGCTCGAGTACTTC. Residues: CASSLSQGLEYF. The full variable domain, completed using reference TRBV7-8 and TRBJ2-5, is GAGVSQSPRYKVAKRGQDVALRCDPISGHVSLFWYQQALGQGPEFLTYFQNEAQLDKSGLPSDRFFAERPEGSVSTLKIQRTQQEDSAVYLCASSLSQGLEYFGPGTRLLVL.

This chain uses TRBV27 with TRBJ2-7; D remains ambiguous. CDR1 MNHEY and CDR2 SMNVEV come from the germline V gene (reference sequence). The V gene lost 4 bases and the J gene lost 1 base, with 11 bases spanning the gap. The CDR3 sequence is 14 residues long. This CDR3 reads CASSSLATSYEQYF. CDR3 nucleotide sequence: TGTGCCAGCAGTTCGCTGGCGACGTCCTACGAGCAGTACTTC.

This chain connects TRBV7-6 to TRBJ1-2; D not resolved. Trimming took off 0 bases at V and 2 bases at J, with 10 bases between the two ends. Per germline, CDR1 SGHVS and CDR2 FNYEAQ. The CDR3 sequence is 15 residues long. CDR3 sequence: CASSLAGSLNYGYTF. CDR3 in DNA: TGTGCCAGCAGCTTAGCTGGCAGCCTAAACTATGGCTACACCTTC.

A single count supports this clone. This chain uses TRBV6-5 with TRBJ2-1, with a tentative D call TRBD1 (6 bases). This CDR3 has 14 residues. With 9 bases removed from V and 0 bases from J, the gap between germline ends came to 12 bases. Germline loops: CDR1 MNHEY, CDR2 SVGAGI. The CDR3 sequence: CARPAGASYNEQFF. DNA for the CDR3: TGTGCCAGGCCCGCAGGGGCCTCCTACAATGAGCAGTTCTTC.

The genes are TRBV2 and TRBJ2-3, with TRBD2 matching 8 bases. In germline, CDR1 is SNHLY, CDR2 FYNNEI. The CDR3 is 15 amino acids. The ends lost 3 bases at V and 0 bases at J; junction bases unmatched: 2. The CDR3 DNA sequence: TGTGCCAGCAGTGATACTAGCGGCAGCACAGATACGCAGTATTTT. Translated: CASSDTSGSTDTQYF. Full variable domain (missing parts from reference TRBV2 and TRBJ2-3): EPEVTQTPSHQVTQMGQEVILRCVPISNHLYFYWYRQILGQKVEFLVSFYNNEISEKSEIFDDQFSVERPDGSNFTLKIRSTKLEDSAMYFCASSDTSGSTDTQYFGPGTRLTVL.